Listed below are T cell receptor beta chains from one sample, sequenced in a study of cytomegalovirus exposure and HLA in healthy donors. TCRdb's table, derived via immunoSEQ multiplex PCR, lists solely in-frame clones and lacks some. The repertoire holds over 130,000 clones, approximately 85% seen once, with around 6.6% in the top ten. Input material: PBMCs. The receptors were sampled from a middle-aged man in good health and CMV-seropositive. The CDR3 runs from the conserved cysteine through the conserved F or W. Each record gives: clone size, CDR3 length, J gene, V gene, D gene, CDR3 protein, CDR3 DNA. The D gene is left open where the match is weak. Clone size is shown for a subset of rows, as once, few, many or a class of expanded clone.

abundance: once
len: 14
j_gene: TRBJ1-1
v_gene: TRBV10-3
d_gene: -
CDR3aa: CAIRGSRGNTEAFF
CDR3nt: TGTGCCATCAGGGGAAGTCGGGGGAACACTGAAGCTTTCTTT

abundance: few
len: 16
j_gene: TRBJ1-3
v_gene: TRBV27
d_gene: -
CDR3aa: CASSPGQMLSGNTIYF
CDR3nt: TGTGCCAGCAGTCCTGGACAGATGCTCTCTGGAAACACCATATATTTT

abundance: -
len: 13
j_gene: TRBJ1-5
v_gene: TRBV30
d_gene: TRBD1
CDR3aa: CAWQTGGNQPQHF
CDR3nt: TGTGCCTGGCAAACAGGGGGGAATCAGCCCCAGCATTTT

abundance: -
len: 19
j_gene: TRBJ2-1
v_gene: TRBV2
d_gene: TRBD2
CDR3aa: CASSDNRGRRASGGTEQFF
CDR3nt: TGTGCCAGCAGTGATAACAGGGGGCGAAGGGCTAGCGGGGGGACTGAGCAGTTCTTC

abundance: once
len: 12
j_gene: TRBJ2-7
v_gene: TRBV5-1
d_gene: -
CDR3aa: CATPPTSYEQYF
CDR3nt: TGCGCCACCCCCCCGACTAGCTACGAGCAGTACTTC

abundance: -
len: 11
j_gene: TRBJ2-7
v_gene: TRBV10-3
d_gene: -
CDR3aa: CATSGSYEQYF
CDR3nt: TGTGCCACCTCCGGCTCCTACGAGCAGTACTTC

abundance: few
len: 13
j_gene: TRBJ2-1
v_gene: TRBV7-2
d_gene: -
CDR3aa: CASSFETDNEQFF
CDR3nt: TGTGCCAGCAGCTTCGAGACAGACAATGAGCAGTTCTTC

abundance: -
len: 14
j_gene: TRBJ1-1
v_gene: TRBV5-1
d_gene: -
CDR3aa: CASSKNRASGEAFF
CDR3nt: TGCGCCAGCAGCAAGAACAGGGCTTCGGGTGAAGCTTTCTTT

abundance: -
len: 15
j_gene: TRBJ2-3
v_gene: TRBV7-9
d_gene: -
CDR3aa: CASSFAGVATDTQYF
CDR3nt: TGTGCCAGCAGCTTCGCAGGGGTGGCCACAGATACGCAGTATTTT

abundance: -
len: 14
j_gene: TRBJ2-7
v_gene: TRBV23-1
d_gene: -
CDR3aa: CASSQPNHRDEQYF
CDR3nt: TGCGCCAGCAGTCAACCTAACCACAGGGACGAGCAGTACTTC

abundance: once
len: 13
j_gene: TRBJ1-2
v_gene: TRBV5-4
d_gene: TRBD1
CDR3aa: CASSRGQDYGYTF
CDR3nt: TGTGCCAGCAGCCGCGGACAGGACTATGGCTACACCTTC

abundance: -
len: 13
j_gene: TRBJ2-4
v_gene: TRBV10-3
d_gene: -
CDR3aa: CAISGQAGDIQYF
CDR3nt: TGTGCCATCAGTGGCCAGGCCGGCGACATTCAGTACTTC

abundance: -
len: 13
j_gene: TRBJ1-1
v_gene: TRBV28
d_gene: TRBD1
CDR3aa: CATALGQTLYGFF
CDR3nt: TGTGCCACCGCGTTGGGACAGACACTTTATGGTTTCTTT

abundance: -
len: 14
j_gene: TRBJ2-5
v_gene: TRBV5-1
d_gene: TRBD1
CDR3aa: CASSAGTAAETQYF
CDR3nt: TGCGCCAGCAGCGCCGGGACAGCCGCAGAGACCCAGTACTTC

abundance: few
len: 12
j_gene: TRBJ2-3
v_gene: TRBV29-1
d_gene: -
CDR3aa: CSVTTGTDTQYF
CDR3nt: TGCAGCGTCACGACTGGCACAGATACGCAGTATTTT

abundance: -
len: 12
j_gene: TRBJ2-5
v_gene: TRBV2
d_gene: -
CDR3aa: CASSYSQETQYF
CDR3nt: TGTGCCAGCAGCTACTCTCAAGAGACCCAGTACTTC

abundance: -
len: 13
j_gene: TRBJ2-7
v_gene: TRBV7-8
d_gene: -
CDR3aa: CASSLVYGDEQYF
CDR3nt: TGTGCCAGCAGCTTAGTTTACGGGGACGAGCAGTACTTC

abundance: -
len: 14
j_gene: TRBJ1-2
v_gene: TRBV2
d_gene: TRBD1
CDR3aa: CASSPGQGSVGYTF
CDR3nt: TGTGCCAGCAGTCCGGGACAGGGGTCGGTTGGCTACACCTTC

abundance: -
len: 14
j_gene: TRBJ2-1
v_gene: TRBV6-5
d_gene: TRBD2
CDR3aa: CASSRTSGSNEQFF
CDR3nt: TGTGCCAGCAGTCGGACTAGCGGGAGTAATGAGCAGTTCTTC

abundance: once
len: 11
j_gene: TRBJ2-7
v_gene: TRBV10-3
d_gene: -
CDR3aa: CAIRTTGEQYF
CDR3nt: TGTGCCATCAGAACTACCGGGGAGCAGTACTTC

abundance: -
len: 14
j_gene: TRBJ1-5
v_gene: TRBV5-5
d_gene: -
CDR3aa: CASSPQEFNQPQHF
CDR3nt: TGTGCCAGCAGCCCACAGGAATTCAATCAGCCCCAGCATTTT

abundance: -
len: 16
j_gene: TRBJ1-3
v_gene: TRBV7-9
d_gene: -
CDR3aa: CASSDTLPLSGNTIYF
CDR3nt: TGTGCCAGCAGCGACACCCTTCCGCTCTCTGGAAACACCATATATTTT